A selection of T cell receptor beta chains follows, all from one sample in a study of T-cell reconstitution after alpha-beta-depleted transplantation in children. TCRdb re-called the PCR reads through MiXCR, storing one row per CDR3 protein. The sample lists roughly 300,000 distinct CDR3 sequences, more than 9% seen once, with around 24% in the top ten. Material: peripheral blood, obtained 180 days after TCRalphabeta/CD19-depleted stem cell transplant. The receptors derive from a male patient between 2 and 10 years old who had a stem cell transplant for chronic granulomatous disease, so the T cells may come from the graft donor. Both conserved end residues are part of each CDR3. D genes are given only for firm matches. Rows give clone size only sometimes, using once, few, many, or a class for an expanded clone.

>TRBJ1-5|TRBV28|NA|NA
CASKGGTPLPQHF
TGTGCCAGCAAGGGCGGGACACCACTGCCCCAGCATTTT
>TRBJ2-7|TRBV7-2|NA|many
CASSLGDTGSYEQYF
TGTGCCAGCAGCTTAGGGGACACGGGCTCCTACGAGCAGTACTTC
>TRBJ2-2|TRBV9|NA|many
CASSVARQPLNTGELFF
TGTGCCAGCAGCGTAGCACGGCAGCCCCTGAACACCGGGGAGCTGTTTTTT
>TRBJ2-2|TRBV5-1|TRBD2|many
CASSNGRARSTGELFF
TGCGCCAGCAGCAACGGGAGGGCCCGAAGCACCGGGGAGCTGTTTTTT
>TRBJ1-5|TRBV5-1|NA|many
CASSLVGNQPQHF
TGCGCCAGCAGCTTGGTAGGGAACCAGCCCCAGCATTTT
>TRBJ1-5|TRBV12-3/TRBV12-4|NA|many
CASSIGADQPQHF
TGTGCCAGCAGCATAGGGGCTGATCAGCCCCAGCATTTT
>TRBJ1-3|TRBV19|NA|few
CASSRGPDSGNTIYF
TGTGCCAGTAGTAGGGGTCCCGACTCTGGAAACACCATATATTTT
>TRBJ2-5|TRBV3-1|NA|many
CASSQAGEGETQYF
TGTGCCAGCAGCCAGGCAGGGGAGGGGGAGACCCAGTACTTC
>TRBJ2-3|TRBV20-1|NA|many
CSASDFQSRSDTQYF
TGCAGTGCTAGTGACTTCCAGAGCCGGTCGGATACGCAGTATTTT
>TRBJ2-1|TRBV20-1|NA|NA
CSARDRQLGSSYNEQFF
TGCAGTGCTAGAGATCGACAATTAGGGAGCTCCTACAATGAGCAGTTCTTC
>TRBJ2-4|TRBV12-3/TRBV12-4|TRBD2|many
CASTSERGGYIQYF
TGTGCCAGCACCTCTGAACGGGGGGGATACATTCAGTACTTC
>TRBJ1-5|TRBV7-2|TRBD1|few
CASSLSGTGRTPQHF
TGTGCCAGCAGCTTATCTGGGACAGGGCGAACGCCCCAGCATTTT
>TRBJ2-1|TRBV29-1|NA|many
CSALLRDTYNEQFF
TGCAGCGCCTTACTCCGGGACACTTACAATGAGCAGTTCTTC
>TRBJ2-1|TRBV7-9|NA|many
CASSLGGGNEQFF
TGTGCCAGCAGCCTGGGAGGAGGCAATGAGCAGTTCTTC
>TRBJ2-1|TRBV29-1|NA|few
CSVTGTPYEQFF
TGCAGCGTGACCGGGACCCCCTATGAGCAGTTCTTC
>TRBJ2-7|TRBV7-2|NA|many
CASSSYSYEQYF
TGTGCCAGCAGCTCCTACTCCTACGAGCAGTACTTC
>TRBJ2-1|TRBV20-1|TRBD1|many
CSATDRASYNEQFF
TGCAGTGCTACGGACAGGGCTTCGTACAATGAGCAGTTCTTC
>TRBJ2-3|TRBV5-1|NA|many
CASSLGATYTDTQYF
TGCGCCAGCAGCTTGGGGGCAACATACACAGATACGCAGTATTTT
>TRBJ2-1|TRBV5-1|NA|many
CASSLRSGYNEQFF
TGCGCCAGCAGCTTGAGGAGCGGGTACAATGAGCAGTTCTTC
>TRBJ2-3|TRBV25-1|TRBD2|few
CASSEWVAGGTDTQYF
TGTGCCAGCAGTGAATGGGTAGCGGGAGGGACAGATACGCAGTATTTT
>TRBJ2-7|TRBV5-1|NA|many
CASSLALSESYEQYF
TGCGCCAGCAGCTTGGCCTTGTCAGAATCCTACGAGCAGTACTTC
>TRBJ1-3|TRBV15|NA|many
CATSSPWDSGNTIYF
TGTGCCACCAGCAGCCCTTGGGACTCTGGAAACACCATATATTTT
>TRBJ2-3|TRBV2|TRBD2|many
CASSEGTLAGGPDTQYF
TGTGCCAGCAGTGAAGGGACCCTAGCGGGGGGCCCCGATACGCAGTATTTT
>TRBJ2-5|TRBV18|NA|many
CASSGQGGETQYF
TGTGCCAGCTCAGGCCAGGGCGGTGAGACCCAGTACTTC
>TRBJ1-6|TRBV18|NA|many
CASSPDRNLNSPLHF
TGTGCCAGCTCACCAGACAGGAACCTGAATTCACCCCTCCACTTT
>TRBJ2-4|TRBV12-3/TRBV12-4|NA|many
CASSFMGVEAKNIQYF
TGTGCCAGCAGTTTTATGGGCGTAGAAGCCAAAAACATTCAGTACTTC
>TRBJ1-1|TRBV5-4|NA|NA
CASSLTPGWPEAFF
TGTGCCAGCAGCTTGACCCCAGGTTGGCCTGAAGCTTTCTTT
>TRBJ1-2|TRBV29-1|NA|many
CSVEVQGVGYGYTF
TGCAGCGTTGAGGTACAGGGAGTTGGGTATGGCTACACCTTC
>TRBJ1-6|TRBV12-3/TRBV12-4|NA|NA
CASSQTTGRRSPLHF
TGTGCCAGCAGCCAGACTACAGGGAGGCGTTCACCCCTCCACTTT
>TRBJ2-1|TRBV5-1|NA|many
CASSFLGNEQFF
TGCGCCAGCAGCTTCCTAGGTAATGAGCAGTTCTTC
>TRBJ1-1|TRBV7-2|NA|few
CASSLGRGAGSEAFF
TGTGCCAGCAGCTTAGGTCGGGGGGCGGGCTCTGAAGCTTTCTTT
>TRBJ2-3|TRBV7-9|TRBD1|many
CAARGTASTDTQYF
TGTGCCGCAAGGGGGACAGCGAGCACAGATACGCAGTATTTT